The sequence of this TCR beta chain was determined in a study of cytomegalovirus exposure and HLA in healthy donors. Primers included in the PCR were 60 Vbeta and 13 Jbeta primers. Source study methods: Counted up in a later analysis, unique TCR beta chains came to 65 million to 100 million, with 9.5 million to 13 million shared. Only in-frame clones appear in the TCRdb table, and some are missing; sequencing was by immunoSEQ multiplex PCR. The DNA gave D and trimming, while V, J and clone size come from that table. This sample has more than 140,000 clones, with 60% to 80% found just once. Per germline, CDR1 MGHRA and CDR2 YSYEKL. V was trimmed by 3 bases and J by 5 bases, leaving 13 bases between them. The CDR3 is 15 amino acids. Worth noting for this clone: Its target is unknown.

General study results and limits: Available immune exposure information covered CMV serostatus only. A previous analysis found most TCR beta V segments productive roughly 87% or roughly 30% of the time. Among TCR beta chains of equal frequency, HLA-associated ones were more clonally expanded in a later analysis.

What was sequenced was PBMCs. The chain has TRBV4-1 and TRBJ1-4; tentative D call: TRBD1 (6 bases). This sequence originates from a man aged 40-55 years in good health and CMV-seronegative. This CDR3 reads CASSQLGGVNEKLFF. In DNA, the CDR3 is TGCGCCAGCAGCCAGCTAGGGGGGGTCAATGAAAAACTGTTTTTT.